The 8 T cell receptor beta chains reported below all come from one sample, sequenced in a study of OX40 agonist ivuxolimab in advanced cancers. Profiling relied on immunoSEQ multiplex PCR, and the TCRdb table lists in-frame clones only, not all of them. The table has 20,000 to 25,000 clones, around 84% seen once; the top ten hold 15% to 20%. The sequencing used CD4+ or CD8+ T cells sorted from blood, collected in a trial of the OX40 agonist ivuxolimab. The receptors were sampled from an adult with an advanced solid tumor such as melanoma, head and neck, liver or kidney cancer.

This clone was seen a handful of times. The chain uses TRBV5-4 and TRBJ2-3; the match to TRBD2 covers 9 bases. CDR1 is SGHNT, CDR2 YYREEE, per germline (reference sequence). V was clipped by 3 bases and J by 3 bases; unmatched bases: 11. This CDR3 has 17 amino acids. CDR3 sequence: CASSYLTSGGGTDTQYF. The CDR3 DNA reads TGTGCCAGCAGCTATCTGACTAGCGGAGGGGGGACAGATACGCAGTATTTT.

The chain has TRBV13 and TRBJ2-1, with 8 nucleotides matching TRBD2. Trimming at V came to 0 bases and at J to 1 base, leaving 2 bases not matched to a gene. From germline, CDR1 is PRHDT and CDR2 FYEKMQ (reference sequence). CDR3 length: 16 residues. CDR3 DNA sequence: TGTGCCAGCAGCTTAGGCGCTAGCGGGTCCTACAATGAGCAGTTCTTC. Its protein is CASSLGASGSYNEQFF.

The chain links TRBV4-1 to TRBJ2-2; D perhaps matches TRBD1 (6 bases). V was shortened by 6 bases and J by 7 bases, with 15 bases between the two germline ends. The germline V gene encodes CDR1 MGHRA and CDR2 YSYEKL. This CDR3 region has 14 residues. The CDR3 sequence: CASRQGLGVGELFF. CDR3 DNA sequence: TGCGCCAGCAGACAGGGATTGGGCGTCGGGGAGCTGTTTTTT.

This chain uses TRBV7-8 with TRBJ2-5; D remains unclear. The CDR3 runs to 12 residues. Trimming shortened V by 5 bases and J by 5 bases, and 9 bases separated the two germline ends. Germline-derived CDR1 and CDR2 are SGHVS and FQNEAQ. The CDR3 loop reads CASSPTRETQYF. CDR3 DNA sequence: TGTGCCAGCAGCCCCACCAGGGAGACCCAGTACTTC.

This chain uses TRBV6-6 with TRBJ2-7; the D gene is possibly TRBD1 (7 bases). CDR3 length: 12 residues. Trimming took 2 bases from V and 6 from J, leaving 8 bases between them. CDR1 MNHNY and CDR2 SVGAGI come from the germline V gene (reference sequence). The CDR3 sequence: CASSYQGGEQYF. CDR3 DNA sequence: TGTGCCAGCAGTTACCAGGGGGGCGAGCAGTACTTC.

This chain connects TRBV6-1 to TRBJ1-1; TRBD1 matches 7 bases. V trimming: 2 bases; J trimming: 1 base; junction bases outside the gene matches: 7. The germline V gene encodes CDR1 MNHNS and CDR2 SASEGT. The CDR3 is 16 residues long. The CDR3 protein is CASSEFVGGQNTEAFF. As DNA, the CDR3 is TGTGCCAGCAGTGAATTTGTAGGGGGCCAGAACACTGAAGCTTTCTTT.

This clone was recorded only once. The chain joins TRBV19 to TRBJ2-3; possibly TRBD2 for D (6 bases). Germline V gene data show CDR1 as LNHDA and CDR2 as SQIVND (reference sequence). V was clipped by 4 bases and J by 0 bases, with 11 bases between them. The CDR3 has 15 residues. This chain's CDR3 is CASSSLGGSTDTQYF. CDR3 bases: TGTGCCAGTAGTAGTCTGGGAGGTAGCACAGATACGCAGTATTTT.

The chain is built from TRBV5-2 and TRBJ2-7. TRBV5-2 is labeled a pseudogene. CDR3 size: 15 residues. The CDR3 sequence is CASSLRDLNRYEQYF. Written as DNA, the CDR3 is TGTGCCAGCAGCCTCCGGGACCTAAATCGATACGAGCAGTACTTC.